The T cell receptor (beta chain) described here comes from a study of PD-L1 blockade in urothelial cancer. The time point is: pretreatment peripheral blood. CDR3 length: 16 residues. The J segment lost 8 bases and the V segment lost 0 bases, leaving 11 bases of the junction unmatched. Germline values: CDR1 LNHNV, CDR2 YYDKDF (reference sequence). Generated by immunoSEQ multiplex PCR, the TCRdb table keeps only in-frame clones and is missing some. The data contain 40,000 to 50,000 clones, about 80% of them singletons. The rearrangement links TRBV15 to TRBJ1-2, with 8 positions matching TRBD1. The specimen was PBMCs, collected around atezolizumab (anti-PD-L1) treatment. The TCR originated in a man in his sixties or seventies with urothelial cancer. The CDR3, as DNA: TGTGCCACCAGCAGAGATGCAGGGGGCGCGGTGACGGGCTACACCTTC. This gives the protein CATSRDAGGAVTGYTF.